This TCR beta chain was recovered during a study of blood T cells in healthy people across ages. Study observations and caveats: Researchers judged that diversity estimates from one million T cells fell short of true values.

This clonotype was seen more than once but under ten times. Its cognate antigen is unknown. Then a second PCR, running about 6 to 12 cycles, was carried out with a sample-barcoded 5' primer and a J-beta primer mix. Each CDR3 protein gets one entry after TCRdb re-called the 5' RACE reads with MiXCR. Of hundreds of thousands of distinct CDR3 sequences listed, about half are singletons. This CDR3 spans 15 amino acids. Germline V gene sequence: CDR1 SEHNR, CDR2 FQNEAQ (reference sequence). Trimming removed 2 bases at V and 4 bases at J, with 14 bases between. This clonotype originated in a man in his fifties or sixties in good health. Input material: blood. The V call is TRBV7-9, the J call TRBJ1-2, with D perhaps matching TRBD1 (5 bases). The CDR3 is CASSLSTGVAYGYTF. As DNA, the CDR3 is TGTGCCAGCAGCTTATCAACGGGGGTAGCCTATGGCTACACCTTC.